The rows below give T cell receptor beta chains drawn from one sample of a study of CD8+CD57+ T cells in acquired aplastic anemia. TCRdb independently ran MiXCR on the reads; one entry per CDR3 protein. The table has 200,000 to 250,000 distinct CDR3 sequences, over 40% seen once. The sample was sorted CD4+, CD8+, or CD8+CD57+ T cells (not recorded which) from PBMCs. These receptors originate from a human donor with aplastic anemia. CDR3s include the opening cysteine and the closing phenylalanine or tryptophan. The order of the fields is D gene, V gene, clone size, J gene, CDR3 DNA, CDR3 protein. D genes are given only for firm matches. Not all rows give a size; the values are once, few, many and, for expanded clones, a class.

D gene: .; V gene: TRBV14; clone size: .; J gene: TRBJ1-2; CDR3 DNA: TGTGCCAGCAGCCTTGGGACACCCTCATGGTATGGCTACACCTTC; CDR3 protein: CASSLGTPSWYGYTF
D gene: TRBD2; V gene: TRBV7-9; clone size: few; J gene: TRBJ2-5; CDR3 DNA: TGTGCCAGCAGCATAGGACTAGCGCCGCCGACCCAGTGCTTC; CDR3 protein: CASSIGLAPPTQCF
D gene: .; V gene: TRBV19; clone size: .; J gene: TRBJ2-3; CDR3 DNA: TGTGCCAGTAGTACCCCAACAGATACGCAGTATTTT; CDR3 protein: CASSTPTDTQYF
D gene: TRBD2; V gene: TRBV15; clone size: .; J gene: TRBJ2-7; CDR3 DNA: TGTGCCACCAGCAGCCGGACTAGCGAGCAGTACTTC; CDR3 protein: CATSSRTSEQYF
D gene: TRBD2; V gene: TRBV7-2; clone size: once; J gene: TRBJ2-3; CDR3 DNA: TGTGCCAGCAGCTTTGCGGCTAGCGGGGGGAGACGGGGAGGCGGTGCGCAGTATTTT; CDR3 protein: CASSFAASGGRRGGGAQYF
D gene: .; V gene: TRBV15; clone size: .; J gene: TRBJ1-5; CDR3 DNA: TGTGCCACCAGCAGACACCTTGCCGATAGCAATCAGCCCCAGCATTTT; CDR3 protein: CATSRHLADSNQPQHF
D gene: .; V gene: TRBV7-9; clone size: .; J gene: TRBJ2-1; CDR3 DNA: TGTGCCAGCAGCAGTGAGTCGGGTTGGGAGCAGTTCTTC; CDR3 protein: CASSSESGWEQFF
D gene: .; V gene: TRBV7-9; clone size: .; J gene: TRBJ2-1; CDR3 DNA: TGTGCCAGCAGCGGGGGGGGGGGCTTTTCCAATGAGCAGTTCTTC; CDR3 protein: CASSGGGGFSNEQFF
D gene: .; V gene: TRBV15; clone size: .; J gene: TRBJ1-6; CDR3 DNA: TGTGCCACCTGCAGAGTGACAGTCTATAATTCGCCCCTCCACTTT; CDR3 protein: CATCRVTVYNSPLHF
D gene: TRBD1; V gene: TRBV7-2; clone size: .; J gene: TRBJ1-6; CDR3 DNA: TGTGCCAGCAGCCCCCGGACAGGGTCAGCCTCACCCCTCCACTTT; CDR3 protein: CASSPRTGSASPLHF
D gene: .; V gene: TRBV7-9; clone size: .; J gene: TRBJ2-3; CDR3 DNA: TGTGCCAGCAGCTTAGCGATAGGGACTCGCACAGATACGCAGTATTTT; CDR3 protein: CASSLAIGTRTDTQYF
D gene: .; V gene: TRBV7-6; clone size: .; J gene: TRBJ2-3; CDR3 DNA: TGTGCCAGCAGCTTAAACCGGGGGGCCCTAGAAAGCACAGATACGCAGTATTTT; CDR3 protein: CASSLNRGALESTDTQYF
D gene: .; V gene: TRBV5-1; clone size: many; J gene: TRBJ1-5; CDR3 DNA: TGCGCCAGCAGCTTGCTAGGAGGAAGCAATCAGCCCCAGCATTTT; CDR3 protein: CASSLLGGSNQPQHF
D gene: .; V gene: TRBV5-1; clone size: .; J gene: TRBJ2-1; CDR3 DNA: TGCGCCAGCGCCGCTGGGAATGAGCAGTTCTTC; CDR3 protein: CASAAGNEQFF
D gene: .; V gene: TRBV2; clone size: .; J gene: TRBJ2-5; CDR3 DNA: TGTGCCAGCGACGGCGGGACAGCGGTGAGGCAGTATTTC; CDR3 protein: CASDGGTAVRQYF
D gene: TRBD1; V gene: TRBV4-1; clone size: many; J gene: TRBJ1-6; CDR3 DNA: TGCGCCAGCAGCCGTGAGATAGGGGGCGAATCACCCCTCCACTTT; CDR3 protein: CASSREIGGESPLHF
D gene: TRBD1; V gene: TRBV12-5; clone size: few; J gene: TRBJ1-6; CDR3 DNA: TGTGCTAGTGGTTTGGTACTCGACAGGGGCCCTGGTAATTCACCCCTCCACTTT; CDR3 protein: CASGLVLDRGPGNSPLHF
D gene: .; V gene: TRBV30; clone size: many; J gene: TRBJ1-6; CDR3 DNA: TGTGCCTGGAGTGGGTCAGGGGACTCACCCCTCCACTTT; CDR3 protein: CAWSGSGDSPLHF
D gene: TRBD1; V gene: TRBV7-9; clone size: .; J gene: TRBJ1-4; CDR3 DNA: TGTGCCGGCAGCCGACAGGGAAAACGAACTAATGAAAAACTGTTTTTT; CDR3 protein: CAGSRQGKRTNEKLFF
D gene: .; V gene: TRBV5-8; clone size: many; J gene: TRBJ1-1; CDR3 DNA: TGTGCCAGCAGCTTTTTGAACACTGAAGCTTTCTTT; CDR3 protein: CASSFLNTEAFF
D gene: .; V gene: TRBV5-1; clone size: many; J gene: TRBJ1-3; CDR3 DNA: TGCGCCAGCAGCTTGGGAGGTAACACCATATATTTT; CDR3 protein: CASSLGGNTIYF
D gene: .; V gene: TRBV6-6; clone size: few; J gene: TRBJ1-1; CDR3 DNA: TGTGCCAGCAGTTACTCGAGTATTGAGGGTACTGAAGCTTTCTTT; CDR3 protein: CASSYSSIEGTEAFF
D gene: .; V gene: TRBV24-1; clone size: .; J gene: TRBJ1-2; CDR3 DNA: TGTGCCACCAGTGATAAACGGTACTATGGCTACACCTTC; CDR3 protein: CATSDKRYYGYTF
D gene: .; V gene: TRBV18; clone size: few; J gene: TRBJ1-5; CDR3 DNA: TGTGCCAGCTCACCCTCAGTCATAAGCAGTCAGCCCCAGCATTTT; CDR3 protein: CASSPSVISSQPQHF
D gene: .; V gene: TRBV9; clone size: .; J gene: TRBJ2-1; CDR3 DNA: TGTGCCAGCAGCTTAGTGGGGCCGGGACTGGTGTCCTACAATGAGCAGTTCTTC; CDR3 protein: CASSLVGPGLVSYNEQFF
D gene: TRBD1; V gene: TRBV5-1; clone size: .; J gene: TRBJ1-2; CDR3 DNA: TGCGCCAGCAGCCAGTACGGGACAGGGGACGACTATGGCTACACCTTC; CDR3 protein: CASSQYGTGDDYGYTF
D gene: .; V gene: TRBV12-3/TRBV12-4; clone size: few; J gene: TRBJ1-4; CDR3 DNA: TGTGCCAGCAGTTTAGACGGGGCAACCACCAGGGAAAAACTGTTTTTT; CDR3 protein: CASSLDGATTREKLFF
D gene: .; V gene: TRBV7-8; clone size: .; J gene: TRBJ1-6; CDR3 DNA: TGTGCCAGCAGGAACACAGGGACTAATTCACCCCTCCACTTT; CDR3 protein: CASRNTGTNSPLHF
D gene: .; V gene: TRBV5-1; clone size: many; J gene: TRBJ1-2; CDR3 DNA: TGCGCCAGCAGCTTGGGGACAGCGGCTAACTATGGCTACACCTTC; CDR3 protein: CASSLGTAANYGYTF
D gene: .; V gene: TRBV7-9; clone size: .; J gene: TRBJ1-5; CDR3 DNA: TGTGCCAGCAGCTTAGCGTTCGGCCATGGAGAGCAGCCCCAGCATTTT; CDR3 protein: CASSLAFGHGEQPQHF
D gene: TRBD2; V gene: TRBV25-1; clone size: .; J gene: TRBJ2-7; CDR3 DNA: TGTGCCAGCACCGGACATACCTCGGGGGGCTCCTACGAGCAGTACTTC; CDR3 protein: CASTGHTSGGSYEQYF
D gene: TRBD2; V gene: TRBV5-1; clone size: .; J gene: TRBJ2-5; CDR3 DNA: TGCGCCAGCAGCTTGGAGCTAGCGGGGGGGCCCCAAGAGACCCAGTACTTC; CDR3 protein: CASSLELAGGPQETQYF
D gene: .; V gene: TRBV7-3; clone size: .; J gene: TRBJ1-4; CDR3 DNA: TGTGCCAGCAGCCCACAGGGAAATGAAAAACTGTTTTTT; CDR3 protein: CASSPQGNEKLFF
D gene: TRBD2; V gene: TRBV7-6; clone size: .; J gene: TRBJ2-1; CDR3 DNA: TGTGCCAGCAGCTTCGAACTAGCGGCCTATGAGCAGTTCTTC; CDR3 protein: CASSFELAAYEQFF
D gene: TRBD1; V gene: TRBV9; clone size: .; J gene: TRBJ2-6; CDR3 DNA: TGTGCCAGCAGTGTAGTGCCAGGGACAGAATACTCTGGGGCCAACGCCCTGACTTTC; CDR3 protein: CASSVVPGTEYSGANALTF
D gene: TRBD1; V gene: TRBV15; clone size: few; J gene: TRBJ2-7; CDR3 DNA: TGTGCCACCAGCGTCGGGACAGGGATTGGCTACGAGCAGTACTTC; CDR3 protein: CATSVGTGIGYEQYF
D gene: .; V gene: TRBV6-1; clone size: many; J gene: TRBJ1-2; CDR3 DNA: TGTGCCAGCAGTTTACATGGGAATACTAACTATGGCTACACCTTC; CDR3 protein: CASSLHGNTNYGYTF
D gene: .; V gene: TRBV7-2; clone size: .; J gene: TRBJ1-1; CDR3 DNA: TGTGCCAGCAGCTTGAGCAGTATCGCTGAAGCTTTCTTT; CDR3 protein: CASSLSSIAEAFF
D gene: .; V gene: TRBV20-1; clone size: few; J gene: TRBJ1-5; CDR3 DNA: TGCAGTGCTAGACTAGCGGGGGTCTATCAGCCCCAGCATTTT; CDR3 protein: CSARLAGVYQPQHF
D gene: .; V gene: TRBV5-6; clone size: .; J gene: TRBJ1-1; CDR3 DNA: TGTGCCAGCAGCTTGGCGGGTGACTCTGAAGCTTTCTTT; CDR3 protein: CASSLAGDSEAFF
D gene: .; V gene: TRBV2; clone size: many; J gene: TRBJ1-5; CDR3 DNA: TGTGCCAGCAGTTATACCTCTAGCAATCAGCCCCAGCATTTT; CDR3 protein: CASSYTSSNQPQHF
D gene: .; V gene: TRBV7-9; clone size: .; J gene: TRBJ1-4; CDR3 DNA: TGTGCCAGCAGCGTGGGGGGTAATGAAAAACTGTTTTTT; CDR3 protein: CASSVGGNEKLFF
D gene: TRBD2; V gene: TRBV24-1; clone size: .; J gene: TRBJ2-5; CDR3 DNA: TGTGCCACCAGTGACCATGCGGGGGGGAGGGATGGAGAGACCCAGTACTTC; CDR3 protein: CATSDHAGGRDGETQYF
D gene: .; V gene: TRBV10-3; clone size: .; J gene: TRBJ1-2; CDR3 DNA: TGTGCCATCAGTGTCTATAACTATGGCTACACCTTC; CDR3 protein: CAISVYNYGYTF
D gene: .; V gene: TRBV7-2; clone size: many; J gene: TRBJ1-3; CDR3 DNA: TGTGCCAGCAGCTTAGCGGGGGTTTTCTCTGGAAACACCATATATTTT; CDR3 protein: CASSLAGVFSGNTIYF
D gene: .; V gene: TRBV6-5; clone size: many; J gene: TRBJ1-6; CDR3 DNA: TGTGCCAGCAGCCCGCCAAGCGGGGAAAATTCACCCCTCCACTTT; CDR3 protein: CASSPPSGENSPLHF
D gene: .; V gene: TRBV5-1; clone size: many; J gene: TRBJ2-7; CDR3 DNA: TGCGCCAGCAGCGCGGAAACCTACGAGCAGTACTTC; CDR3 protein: CASSAETYEQYF
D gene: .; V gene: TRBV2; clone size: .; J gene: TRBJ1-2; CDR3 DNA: TGTGCCAGCAAAGGCGGGGACTATGGCTACACCTTC; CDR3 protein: CASKGGDYGYTF
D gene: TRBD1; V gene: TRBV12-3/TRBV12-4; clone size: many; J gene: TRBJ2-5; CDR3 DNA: TGTGCCAGCACCCCCCCGGGACAGCAAGAGACCCAGTACTTC; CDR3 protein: CASTPPGQQETQYF
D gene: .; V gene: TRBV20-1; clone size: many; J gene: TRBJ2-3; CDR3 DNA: TGCAGTGCTAGAGTCGACAGAGGCACAGATACGCAGTATTTT; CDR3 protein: CSARVDRGTDTQYF
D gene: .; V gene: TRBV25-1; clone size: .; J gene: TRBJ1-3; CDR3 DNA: TGTGCCAGCAGTGATCCGACCTCATCTTGGGACACCATATATTTT; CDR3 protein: CASSDPTSSWDTIYF
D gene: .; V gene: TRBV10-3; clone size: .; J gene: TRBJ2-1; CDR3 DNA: TGTGCCATCAGTCCGGGACAATACAATGAGCAGTTCTTC; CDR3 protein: CAISPGQYNEQFF
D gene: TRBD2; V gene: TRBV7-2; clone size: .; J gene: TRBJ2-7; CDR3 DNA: TGTGCCAGCAGCTTAGCCGGGACTAGCGGCTACGAGCAGTACTTC; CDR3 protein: CASSLAGTSGYEQYF
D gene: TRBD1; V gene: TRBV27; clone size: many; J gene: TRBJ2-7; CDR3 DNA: TGTGCCAGCAGTAGACAGGGGTCGCCTGGGGAGCAGTACTTC; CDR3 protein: CASSRQGSPGEQYF
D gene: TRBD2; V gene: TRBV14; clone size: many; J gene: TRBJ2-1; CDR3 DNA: TGTGCCAGCAGCCAAGGCCGGACTAGCGGGACATTATTTAATGAGCAGTTCTTC; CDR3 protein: CASSQGRTSGTLFNEQFF
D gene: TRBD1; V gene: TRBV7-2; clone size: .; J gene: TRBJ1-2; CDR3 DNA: TGTGCCAGCAGCTTAAGCAGGGGGCACGGCTACACCTTC; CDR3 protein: CASSLSRGHGYTF
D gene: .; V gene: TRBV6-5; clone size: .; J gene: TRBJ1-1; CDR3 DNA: TGTGCCAGCAGGGCCAGGGGATTCCTGAACACTGAAGCTTTCTTT; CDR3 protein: CASRARGFLNTEAFF